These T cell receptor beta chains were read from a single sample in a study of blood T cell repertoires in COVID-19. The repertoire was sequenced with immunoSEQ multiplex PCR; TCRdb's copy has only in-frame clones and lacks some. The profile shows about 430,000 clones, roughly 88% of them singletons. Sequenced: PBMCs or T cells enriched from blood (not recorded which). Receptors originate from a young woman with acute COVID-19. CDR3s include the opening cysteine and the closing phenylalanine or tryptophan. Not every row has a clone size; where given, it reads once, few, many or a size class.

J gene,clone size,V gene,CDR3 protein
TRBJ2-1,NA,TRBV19,CASSAIGLAGDNEQFF
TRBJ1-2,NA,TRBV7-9,CASNPFLQGNYGYTF
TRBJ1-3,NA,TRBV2,CASSRGQGSGNTIYF
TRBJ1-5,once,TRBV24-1,CATSATGVGQPQHF
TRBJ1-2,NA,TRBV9,CASSVTWTGNYGYTF
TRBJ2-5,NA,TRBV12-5,CASMEEETQYF
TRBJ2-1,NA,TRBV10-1,CASSESQAILSYNEQFF
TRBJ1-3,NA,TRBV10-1,CASSDSSGNTIYF
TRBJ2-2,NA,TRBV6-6,CASSYHRDRNTGELFF
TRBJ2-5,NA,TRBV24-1,CATGTTGQETQYF
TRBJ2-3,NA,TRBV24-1,CATSDTRGGALFDTQYF
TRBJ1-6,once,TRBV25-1,CASSGQVNSPLHF
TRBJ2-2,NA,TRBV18,CASSPTGKDGELFF
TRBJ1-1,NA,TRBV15,CATSRAQGNTEAFF
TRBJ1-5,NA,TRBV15,CATSEGRGSGGNQPQHF
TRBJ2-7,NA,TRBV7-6,CASSLRAGSYEQYF
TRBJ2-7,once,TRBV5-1,CASSLEEFYEQYF
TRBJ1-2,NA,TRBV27,CASSLAGPGYTF
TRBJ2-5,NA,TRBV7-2,CASSSYRGVVQETQYF
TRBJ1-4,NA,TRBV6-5,CASSYSGNEKLFF
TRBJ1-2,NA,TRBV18,CASSPTGINYGYTF
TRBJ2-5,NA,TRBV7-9,CASSLRLAGAQETQYF
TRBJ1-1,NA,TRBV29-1,CSVDRGRVGEAFF
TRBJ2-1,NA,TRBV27,CASSPRTSGGHYNEQFF
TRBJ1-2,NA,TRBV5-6,CASSLTGESWYGYTF
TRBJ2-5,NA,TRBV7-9,CASSSPWTGETQYF
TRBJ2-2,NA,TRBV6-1,CASSDNRGVPNTGELFF
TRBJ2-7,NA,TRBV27,CASSQGHEQYF
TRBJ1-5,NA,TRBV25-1,CASSSYSNQPQHF
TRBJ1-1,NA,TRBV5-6,CASSSRGARITEAFF
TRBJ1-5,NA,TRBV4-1,CASSQVGQGNQPQHF
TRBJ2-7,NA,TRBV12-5,CASGSGTGGSYEQYF
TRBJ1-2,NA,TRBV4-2,CASSQVTGSPYTF
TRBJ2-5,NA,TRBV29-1,CSVGPGERSETQYF
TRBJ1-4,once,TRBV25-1,CASSEWTDREKLFF